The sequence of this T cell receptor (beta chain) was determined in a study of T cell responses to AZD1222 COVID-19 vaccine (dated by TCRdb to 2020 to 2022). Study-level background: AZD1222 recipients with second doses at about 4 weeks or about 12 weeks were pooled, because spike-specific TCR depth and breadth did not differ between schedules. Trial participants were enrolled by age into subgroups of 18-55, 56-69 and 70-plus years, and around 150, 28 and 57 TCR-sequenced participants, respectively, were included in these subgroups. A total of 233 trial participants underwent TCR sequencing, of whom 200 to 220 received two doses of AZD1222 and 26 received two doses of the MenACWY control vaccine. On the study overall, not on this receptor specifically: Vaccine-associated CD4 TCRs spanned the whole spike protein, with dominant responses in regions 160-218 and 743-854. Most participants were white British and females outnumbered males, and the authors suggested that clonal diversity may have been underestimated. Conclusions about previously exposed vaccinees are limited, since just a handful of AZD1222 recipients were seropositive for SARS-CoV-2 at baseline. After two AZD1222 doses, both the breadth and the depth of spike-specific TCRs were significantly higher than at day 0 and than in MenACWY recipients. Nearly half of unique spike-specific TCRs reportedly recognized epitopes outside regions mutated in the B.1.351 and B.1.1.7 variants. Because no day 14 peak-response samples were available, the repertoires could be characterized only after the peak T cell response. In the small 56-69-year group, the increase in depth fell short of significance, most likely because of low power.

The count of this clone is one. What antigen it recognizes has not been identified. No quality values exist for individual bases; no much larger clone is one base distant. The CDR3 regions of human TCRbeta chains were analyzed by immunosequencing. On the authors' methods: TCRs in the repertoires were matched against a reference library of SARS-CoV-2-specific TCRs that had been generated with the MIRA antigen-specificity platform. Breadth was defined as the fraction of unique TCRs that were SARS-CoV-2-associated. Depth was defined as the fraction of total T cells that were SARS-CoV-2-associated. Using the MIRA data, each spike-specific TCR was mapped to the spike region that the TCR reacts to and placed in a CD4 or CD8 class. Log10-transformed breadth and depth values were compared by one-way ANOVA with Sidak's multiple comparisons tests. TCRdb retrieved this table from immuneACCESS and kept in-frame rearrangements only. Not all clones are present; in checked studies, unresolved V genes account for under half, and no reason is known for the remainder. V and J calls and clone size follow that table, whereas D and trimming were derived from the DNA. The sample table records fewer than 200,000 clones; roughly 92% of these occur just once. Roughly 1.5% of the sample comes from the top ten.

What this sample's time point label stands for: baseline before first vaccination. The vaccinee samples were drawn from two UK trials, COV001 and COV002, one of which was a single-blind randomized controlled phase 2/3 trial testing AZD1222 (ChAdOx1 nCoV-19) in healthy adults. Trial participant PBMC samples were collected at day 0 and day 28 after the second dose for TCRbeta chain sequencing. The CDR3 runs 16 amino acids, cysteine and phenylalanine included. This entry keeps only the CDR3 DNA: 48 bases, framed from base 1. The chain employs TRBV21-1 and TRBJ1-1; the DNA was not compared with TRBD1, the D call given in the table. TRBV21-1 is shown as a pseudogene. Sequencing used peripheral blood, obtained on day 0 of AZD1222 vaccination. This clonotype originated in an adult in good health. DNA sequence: TGTGCCAGCAGTCAACCCGTCGGACAGGAGGTCACTGAAGCTTTCTTT. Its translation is CASSQPVGQEVTEAFF.